This T cell receptor (beta chain) was documented in a study of blood T cells in healthy people across ages. Study-wide context: When template switching was applied, about one barcoded beta molecule was captured per two T cells. Study-wide results and limits: Diversity estimated from one million T cells was considered an underestimate. Using unsorted PBMCs precluded a conclusive naive versus antigen-experienced comparison. Diversity of TCR beta correlated strongly with naive T cell percentage.

Next came a second PCR, run for about 6 to 11 cycles, which used a sample-barcoded 5' primer along with a J-beta primer mix. TCRdb used MiXCR to reprocess the 5' RACE reads, holding one entry per CDR3 protein. The sample carries about 760,000 distinct CDR3 sequences, more than 55% recorded once. For this clonotype: The antigen is not known.

The CDR3 covers 15 residues. Trimming cost V 2 bases and J 3 bases; bases outside gene matches: 3. Germline values: CDR1 SGHAT, CDR2 FQNNGV. The sequenced sample consisted of blood. The TCR sequence derives from a middle-aged man in good health. J is TRBJ2-2 and V is TRBV11-2; 7 bases match TRBD1. CDR3 DNA: TGTGCCAGCAGCTTAAACACAGGGGACACCGGGGAGCTGTTTTTT. Translating it yields CASSLNTGDTGELFF. The full variable domain, in which reference TRBV11-2 and TRBJ2-2 provide the parts outside the CDR3, is EAGVAQSPRYKIIEKRQSVAFWCNPISGHATLYWYQQILGQGPKLLIQFQNNGVVDDSQLPKDRFSAERLKGVDSTLKIQPAKLEDSAVYLCASSLNTGDTGELFFGEGSRLTVL.